This TCR beta chain was retrieved from a study of siplizumab effects on memory and regulatory T cells. Study-level points and caveats: The suppressive capacity of proliferating Tregs from siplizumab cultures remained unconfirmed. Roughly 75-95% of proliferating CD4+ or CD8+ clones lacked a naive or memory phenotype that could be assigned. Unstimulated subset assignment was obtained for only a minor fraction of alloreactive clones. Siplizumab significantly brought down the alloreactive sequences that trace back to unstimulated CD4+ memory cells.

This clone was detected only once. Its antigen remains unknown. Assay: immunoSEQ multiplex PCR; the TCRdb copy retains only in-frame clones and omits some. In the table there are around 100,000 clones, 94% of which are singletons. Sequenced: Tregs sorted from blood. The source is a human donor in good health.

The CDR3 nucleotides read TGTGCCAGCCGGATCTCGACTGAGGTAGCTTTCTTT. Protein product: CASRISTEVAFF. The chain recombines TRBV28 with TRBJ1-1; D gene uncertain. This CDR3 has 12 amino acids. The germline V gene encodes CDR1 MDHEN and CDR2 SYDVKM. V was shortened by 8 bases and J by 10 bases, with 17 bases between the two germline ends.